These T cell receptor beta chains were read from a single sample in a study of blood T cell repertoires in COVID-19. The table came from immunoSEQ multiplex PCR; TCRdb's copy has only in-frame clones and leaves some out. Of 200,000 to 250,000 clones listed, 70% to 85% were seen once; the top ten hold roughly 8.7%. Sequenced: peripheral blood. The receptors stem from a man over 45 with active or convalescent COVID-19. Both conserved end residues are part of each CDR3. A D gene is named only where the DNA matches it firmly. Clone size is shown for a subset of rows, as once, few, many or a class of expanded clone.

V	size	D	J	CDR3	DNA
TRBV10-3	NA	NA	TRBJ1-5	CAISIQGIGQPQHF	TGTGCCATCAGCATACAGGGTATCGGTCAGCCCCAGCATTTT
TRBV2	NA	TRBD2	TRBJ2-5	CASSEVAGGYETQYF	TGTGCCAGCAGTGAAGTAGCGGGGGGATATGAGACCCAGTACTTC
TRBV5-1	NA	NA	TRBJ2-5	CASSLAGETQYF	TGCGCCAGCAGCTTGGCCGGGGAGACCCAGTACTTC
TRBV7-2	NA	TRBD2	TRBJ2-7	CASSQGLAGFEQYF	TGTGCCAGCAGCCAGGGACTAGCGGGATTCGAGCAGTACTTC
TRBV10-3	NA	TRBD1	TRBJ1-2	CAISAGQGNYGYTF	TGTGCCATCAGTGCGGGACAGGGAAACTATGGCTACACCTTC
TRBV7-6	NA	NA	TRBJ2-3	CASSLEQGGALADTQYF	TGTGCCAGCAGCTTAGAGCAGGGTGGGGCGTTGGCAGATACGCAGTATTTT
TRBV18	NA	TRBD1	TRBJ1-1	CASSPSGQGYTEAFF	TGTGCCAGCTCACCGTCTGGACAGGGGTACACTGAAGCTTTCTTT
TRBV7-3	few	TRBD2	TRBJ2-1	CASSFTGGHNEQFF	TGTGCCAGCAGCTTTACGGGGGGTCACAATGAGCAGTTCTTC
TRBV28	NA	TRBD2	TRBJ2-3	CASSLSRGGTDTQYF	TGTGCCAGCAGTTTGTCCCGGGGGGGCACAGATACGCAGTATTTT
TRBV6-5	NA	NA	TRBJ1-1	CASSYSPTPEGAFF	TGTGCCAGCAGTTACTCGCCGACCCCCGAGGGAGCTTTCTTT
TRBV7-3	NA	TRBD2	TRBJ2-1	CASSELAGFYNEQFF	TGTGCCAGCAGCGAGCTAGCGGGTTTTTACAATGAGCAGTTCTTC
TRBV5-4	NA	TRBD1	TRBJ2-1	CASSLAFNTGEWFF	TGTGCCAGCAGCTTGGCGTTCAACACAGGGGAGTGGTTCTTC
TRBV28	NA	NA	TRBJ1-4	CASSFLGQGNEKLFF	TGTGCCAGCAGTTTCCTTGGGCAGGGTAATGAAAAACTGTTTTTT
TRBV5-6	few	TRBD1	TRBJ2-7	CASSRDRGTYEQYF	TGTGCCAGCAGCCGGGACAGGGGAACCTACGAGCAGTACTTC
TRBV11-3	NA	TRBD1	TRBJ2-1	CASSLNRGTEQFF	TGTGCCAGCAGCTTGAACAGGGGTACTGAGCAGTTCTTC
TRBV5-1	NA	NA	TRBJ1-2	CASSLTEANYGYTF	TGCGCCAGCAGCTTAACAGAAGCTAACTATGGCTACACCTTC
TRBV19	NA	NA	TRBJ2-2	CASSRVGQGGTGELFF	TGTGCCAGTAGTAGGGTAGGACAGGGAGGGACCGGGGAGCTGTTTTTT
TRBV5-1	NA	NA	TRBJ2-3	CASSLDLFGSQTQYF	TGCGCCAGCAGCTTGGATCTTTTTGGCAGTCAGACGCAGTATTTT
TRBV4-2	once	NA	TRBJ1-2	CASSPAHRESYGYTF	TGTGCCAGCAGCCCAGCCCACAGAGAATCTTATGGCTACACCTTC
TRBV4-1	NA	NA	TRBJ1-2	CASSQETVNYGYTF	TGCGCCAGCAGCCAGGAGACAGTTAACTATGGCTACACCTTC
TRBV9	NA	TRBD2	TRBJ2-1	CASTTLAGGYNEQFF	TGTGCCAGCACCACTTTAGCGGGGGGCTACAATGAGCAGTTCTTC
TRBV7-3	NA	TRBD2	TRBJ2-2	CASSLLPVSAGPTGELFF	TGTGCCAGCAGCTTATTACCCGTGTCAGCGGGGCCCACCGGGGAGCTGTTTTTT
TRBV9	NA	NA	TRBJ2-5	CASSVGGGSEETQYF	TGTGCCAGCAGCGTAGGTGGAGGGAGTGAAGAGACCCAGTACTTC
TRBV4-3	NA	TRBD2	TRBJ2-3	CASSQDGGLVLTDTQYF	TGCGCCAGCAGCCAAGATGGGGGACTAGTATTAACAGATACGCAGTATTTT
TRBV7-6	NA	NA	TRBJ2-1	CASSPVVSPGNEQFF	TGTGCCAGCAGCCCAGTCGTTTCTCCGGGCAATGAGCAGTTCTTC
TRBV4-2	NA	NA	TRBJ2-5	CASSQGTWEETQYF	TGTGCCAGCAGCCAAGGGACTTGGGAAGAGACCCAGTACTTC
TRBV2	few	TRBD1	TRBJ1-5	CASSPDRGGYQPQHF	TGTGCCAGCAGTCCGGACAGGGGTGGGTATCAGCCCCAGCATTTT
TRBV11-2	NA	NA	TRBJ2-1	CASSSTRGSYNEQFF	TGTGCCAGCAGCTCCACTCGGGGTTCCTACAATGAGCAGTTCTTC
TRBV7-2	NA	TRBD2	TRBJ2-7	CASSLVALLAGVNEQYF	TGTGCCAGCAGCTTAGTAGCCCTATTAGCGGGAGTCAACGAGCAGTACTTC
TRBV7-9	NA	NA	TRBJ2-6	CASRTGSGANVLTF	TGTGCCAGCAGAACAGGGTCTGGGGCCAACGTCCTGACTTTC
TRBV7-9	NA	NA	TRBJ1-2	CASSLVFGGTGLNYGYTF	TGTGCCAGCAGCTTAGTATTTGGGGGCACAGGGCTAAACTATGGCTACACCTTC
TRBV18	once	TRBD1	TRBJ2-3	CASSPLSGQGSADTQYF	TGTGCCAGCTCACCACTTTCCGGACAGGGGAGTGCAGATACGCAGTATTTT
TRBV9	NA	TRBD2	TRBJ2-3	CASSVGTSGTTDTQYF	TGTGCCAGCAGCGTAGGGACTAGCGGGACCACAGATACGCAGTATTTT
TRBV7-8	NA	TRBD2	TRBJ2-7	CASSARTSGGSYEQYF	TGTGCCAGCAGCGCACGGACTAGCGGGGGATCCTACGAGCAGTACTTC
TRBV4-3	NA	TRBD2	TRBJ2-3	CASSQDRGGRARPTDTQYF	TGCGCCAGCAGCCAAGATCGGGGGGGGAGGGCCAGGCCCACAGATACGCAGTATTTT
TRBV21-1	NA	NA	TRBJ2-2	CASSKVGETGTSGRAAGAGELFF	TGTGCCAGCAGCAAAGTGGGGGAAACCGGGACTAGCGGGAGGGCCGCTGGAGCCGGGGAGCTGTTTTTT
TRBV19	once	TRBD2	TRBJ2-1	CASSPTSGGSEQFF	TGTGCCAGTAGCCCGACTAGCGGGGGAAGTGAGCAGTTCTTC
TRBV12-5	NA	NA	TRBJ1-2	CASGLVGNRDGYTF	TGTGCTAGTGGTTTGGTAGGAAACAGGGACGGCTACACCTTC
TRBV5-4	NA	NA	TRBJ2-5	CASSPGGTAYQETQYF	TGTGCCAGCAGCCCTGGCGGGACAGCCTACCAAGAGACCCAGTACTTC
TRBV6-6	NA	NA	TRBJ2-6	CASSRPRDASSGANVLTF	TGTGCCAGCAGTCGCCCCAGGGATGCGAGCTCTGGGGCCAACGTCCTGACTTTC
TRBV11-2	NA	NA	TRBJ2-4	CASSPSGRTGNIQYF	TGTGCCAGCAGCCCTAGCGGGCGGACAGGAAACATTCAGTACTTC
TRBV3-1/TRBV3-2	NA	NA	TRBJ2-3	CASSHRRGINTDTQYF	TGTGCCAGCAGCCATCGTAGGGGCATAAACACAGATACGCAGTATTTT
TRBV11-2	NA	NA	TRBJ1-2	CASSSLFGQQHHGYTF	TGTGCCAGCAGCTCCCTATTTGGACAGCAGCACCATGGCTACACCTTC
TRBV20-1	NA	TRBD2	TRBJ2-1	CSASRGTTLYNEQFF	TGCAGTGCTAGTCGGGGGACTACCCTATACAATGAGCAGTTCTTC
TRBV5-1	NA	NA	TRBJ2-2	CASSVSANTGELFF	TGCGCCAGCAGCGTTTCAGCGAACACCGGGGAGCTGTTTTTT
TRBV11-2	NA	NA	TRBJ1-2	CASSLGRGSYGYTF	TGTGCCAGCAGCTTAGGTAGGGGTTCCTATGGCTACACCTTC
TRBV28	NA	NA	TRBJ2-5	CASSSPRWRETQYF	TGTGCCAGCAGTTCGCCGCGGTGGAGAGAGACCCAGTACTTC
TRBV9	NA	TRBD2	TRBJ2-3	CASSPLIAGSGTDTQYF	TGTGCCAGCAGCCCCTTGATAGCGGGAAGCGGCACAGATACGCAGTATTTT
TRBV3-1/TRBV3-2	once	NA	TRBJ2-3	CASSQVDMFAGAGTQYF	TGTGCCAGCAGCCAAGTGGATATGTTTGCGGGGGCAGGTACGCAGTATTTT
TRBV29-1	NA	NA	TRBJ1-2	CSVAVTGGDYGYTF	TGCAGCGTTGCGGTGACGGGGGGGGACTATGGCTACACCTTC
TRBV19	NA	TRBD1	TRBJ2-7	CASSSWTGAYEQYF	TGTGCCAGTAGTTCCTGGACAGGGGCGTACGAGCAGTACTTC
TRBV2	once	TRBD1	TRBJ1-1	CASSAQGSNTEAFF	TGTGCCAGCAGTGCACAGGGGTCGAACACTGAAGCTTTCTTT
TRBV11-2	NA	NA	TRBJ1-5	CASSLTSDQPQHF	TGTGCCAGCAGCTTAACCAGTGATCAGCCCCAGCATTTT